Ten or more counts support the clone carrying this TCR beta chain. Its matching antigen is unknown. Using RNA transcripts, the TCR beta CDR3 regions were amplified. HTBI primers served in a first-round RT-PCR, which a second-round multiplex PCR followed. TCRdb processed the multiplex PCR reads anew with MiXCR; each CDR3 protein has one entry. The sample includes almost 400,000 distinct CDR3 sequences, approximately 16% of them seen just once. V was cut by 7 bases and J by 7 bases, with 16 bases left in between. The CDR3 is made up of 13 amino acids. Germline loops: CDR1 SGHTA, CDR2 FQGNSA. This entry comes from a study of Graves' ophthalmopathy and Graves' hyperthyroidism. Findings and caveats of the study: The model predicted progression of ophthalmopathy with a sensitivity of about 68%, and its specificity was roughly 77%.

V gene TRBV7-2 combines with J gene TRBJ2-5; the D gene is possibly TRBD2 (6 bases). The TCR comes from a woman aged 18-30 years with Graves' ophthalmopathy. The material sequenced was peripheral blood. The DNA of the CDR3 is TGTGCCAGCACAGCTCGAACCGGGGGGACCCAGTACTTC. It is translated as CASTARTGGTQYF.